What follows is one T cell receptor beta chain and its context. Its antigen is still unknown. This entry comes from a study of cytomegalovirus exposure and HLA in healthy donors. Study as a whole: 81% of 350 to 400 genotyped donors fell in the Caucasian-associated ancestry cluster. Notes on the study in general: The study found most TCR sequences rare, yet found some public TCRs in many donors. A missense DCLRE1C variant was associated with V- and J-gene trimming of TCR beta chains in a later analysis, and an independent cohort replicated the association.

The PCR contained 60 Vbeta and 13 Jbeta primers. Here immunoSEQ multiplex PCR was the method, and the copy in TCRdb shows in-frame clones only, minus some. The sample consists of roughly 110,000 clones, about 60% of them appearing once. This CDR3 spans 16 amino acids. Germline V lookup: CDR1 LNHNV, CDR2 YYDKDF (reference sequence). The ends were cut back, 0 bases at V and 2 bases at J, with 11 bases in the middle. The chain couples TRBV15 to TRBJ2-1; D is perhaps TRBD2 (5 bases). The source material was PBMCs. The origin of this receptor is a woman between 25 and 40 years old in good health and CMV-seronegative. The CDR3 bases are TGTGCCACCAGCAGAGATCACGTCGGGGCCTACAATGAGCAGTTCTTC. Its protein is CATSRDHVGAYNEQFF.